The T cell receptor beta chain described here comes from a study of cytomegalovirus exposure and HLA in healthy donors. This CDR3 is 16 amino acids long. V lost 6 bases and J lost 10, with 25 bases in between. CDR1 is MDHEN, CDR2 SYDVKM, per germline. The study ran its PCR with 60 Vbeta and 13 Jbeta primers. Some clones are missing from TCRdb's copy, which holds only in-frame ones; the method was immunoSEQ multiplex PCR. Here the sample spans 97,000 or so clones, roughly four fifths being singletons. This sequence was found in a male donor in good health and CMV-seropositive. Sequenced input: PBMCs. V and J are TRBV28 and TRBJ2-1; a possible D gene is TRBD2 (6 bases). The DNA of the CDR3 is TGTGCCAGCAGGTATGACACGGCCCTGGGAGGAGGGGAGCAGTTCTTC. Amino acid sequence: CASRYDTALGGGEQFF.